The 20 T cell receptor beta chains reported below all come from one sample, sequenced in a study of T cell responses to AZD1222 COVID-19 vaccine. Generated by immunoSEQ multiplex PCR, the TCRdb table keeps only in-frame clones and is missing some. The sample lists 100,000 or so clones, roughly 92% seen once, with 4% to 5% in the top ten. Here the sequenced sample was peripheral blood, taken on day 0 of AZD1222 vaccination. These receptors all come from an adult in good health.

CDR3 coding DNA: TGTGCCAGCAGCCAAGTTGGGGGCGGGGGGAAATCACCCCTCCACTTT. Its translation: CASSQVGGGGKSPLHF. The rearrangement joins TRBV3-1 (or the pseudogene TRBV3-2) to TRBJ1-6; tentative D call: TRBD1 (6 bases). Germline CDR1 and CDR2: LGHDT and YNNKEL (reference sequence). The CDR3 sequence is 16 residues long. Trimming left V 1 base short and J 10 bases short, with 17 bases between.

The rearrangement links TRBV28 to TRBJ1-1; D gene ambiguous. This CDR3 has 14 residues. CDR1 and CDR2 (germline): MDHEN, SYDVKM. Deletions cut 1 base from V and 2 bases from J, with 8 bases between. The DNA of the CDR3 is TGTGCCAGCAGTTTATCGGGAATTAACACTGAAGCTTTCTTT. As protein: CASSLSGINTEAFF.

The rearrangement joins TRBV5-6 to TRBJ2-5; the D gene could be TRBD1 or TRBD2 (6 bases each). The CDR3 runs 13 residues. Germline values: CDR1 SGHDT, CDR2 YYEEEE. V lost 2 bases to trimming and J lost 5 bases, with 10 bases between them. CDR3 nucleotide sequence: TGTGCCAGCAGCTTCGGAGGGGGTGAGACCCAGTACTTC. This gives the protein CASSFGGGETQYF.

The rearrangement joins TRBV13 to TRBJ1-1; tentative D call: TRBD1 (6 bases). V gave up 6 bases and J gave up 4 bases, with 12 bases separating them. The length of the CDR3 is 13 residues. CDR1 is PRHDT, CDR2 FYEKMQ, per germline (reference sequence). The CDR3 coding sequence is TGTGCCAGCAGAGTAGGGGGGTCCACTGAAGCTTTCTTT. This gives the protein CASRVGGSTEAFF. The full variable domain, in which reference TRBV13 and TRBJ1-1 provide the parts outside the CDR3, is AAGVIQSPRHLIKEKRETATLKCYPIPRHDTVYWYQQGPGQDPQFLISFYEKMQSDKGSIPDRFSAQQFSDYHSELNMSSLELGDSALYFCASRVGGSTEAFFGQGTRLTVV.

The chain employs TRBV28 and TRBJ1-6; D possibly corresponds to TRBD1 (5 bases). This CDR3 is built from 14 residues. The V end was cut by 6 bases, the J end by 6 bases, with 12 bases between. The V gene's germline CDR1 is MDHEN and CDR2 SYDVKM. This CDR3 is CASSLEGLNSPLHF. As DNA, the CDR3 is TGTGCCAGCAGCCTCGAGGGGCTTAATTCACCCCTCCACTTT. Full variable domain (rest looked up from reference TRBV28 and TRBJ1-6): DVKVTQSSRYLVKRTGEKVFLECVQDMDHENMFWYRQDPGLGLRLIYFSYDVKMKEKGDIPEGYSVSREKKERFSLILESASTNQTSMYLCASSLEGLNSPLHFGNGTRLTVT.

The rearrangement uses TRBV6-4 and TRBJ2-3; TRBD1 matches 8 bases. The V gene's germline CDR1 is MRHNA and CDR2 SNTAGT. The V segment lost 10 bases and the J segment 1 base; nucleotides outside the gene matches: 7. The CDR3 runs to 14 residues. CDR3 DNA: TGTGCCACCAAAGACAGGGGAGGCACAGATACGCAGTATTTT. Translated, it gives CATKDRGGTDTQYF.

This sequence joins TRBV6-6 and TRBJ1-3; no clear D gene. Germline assignment: CDR1 MNHNY and CDR2 SVGAGI (reference sequence). V gave up 0 bases and J gave up 4 bases, with 10 bases separating them. CDR3 length equals 15 residues. The CDR3 DNA follows: TGTGCCAGCAGTTACTCGGAGGGCATCGGAAACACCATATATTTT. Its translation is CASSYSEGIGNTIYF.

This clone occurred once. The chain joins TRBV5-4 to TRBJ2-1; 11 bases map to TRBD1. Germline V gene lookup returns CDR1 SGHNT and CDR2 YYREEE (reference sequence). With 0 bases clipped from V and 5 bases from J, the junction kept 1 base outside the gene matches. This CDR3 is 15 amino acids long. Here the CDR3 reads CASSLAGQGDNEQFF. CDR3 DNA sequence: TGTGCCAGCAGCTTGGCGGGACAGGGGGACAATGAGCAGTTCTTC.

The gene calls are TRBV27 and TRBJ1-1, with D unclear. V was trimmed by 2 bases and J by 1 base, leaving 5 bases between them. The germline V gene has CDR1 MNHEY and CDR2 SMNVEV (reference sequence). The CDR3 length is 13 residues. The CDR3 bases are TGTGCCAGCAGTTTAACTCCGAACACTGAAGCTTTCTTT. It is translated as CASSLTPNTEAFF.

The chain combines TRBV28 with TRBJ1-5; tentative D call: TRBD1 (5 bases). Germline V lookup: CDR1 MDHEN, CDR2 SYDVKM. The V gene lost 5 bases and the J gene lost 3 bases, with 8 bases spanning the gap. This CDR3 is built from 13 residues. CDR3 protein: CASSRQTNQPQHF. In DNA form, the CDR3 reads TGTGCCAGCAGTCGACAGACCAATCAGCCCCAGCATTTT.

V usage is TRBV2 and J usage is TRBJ1-2; D possibly corresponds to TRBD1 (5 bases). This CDR3 is 13 amino acids long. CDR1 is SNHLY and CDR2 is FYNNEI in the germline V gene. Trimming pared 7 bases from V and 2 bases from J, leaving 11 bases between. For the CDR3, the DNA is TGTGCCAGCATCCCCCCAGGGAACTATGGCTACACCTTC. Translation: CASIPPGNYGYTF.

The chain joins TRBV15 to TRBJ2-3, with 8 nucleotides matching TRBD2. This CDR3 region has 17 residues. CDR1 and CDR2 from the germline V gene are LNHNV and YYDKDF (reference sequence). The V segment lost 0 bases and the J segment 1 base; nucleotides outside the gene matches: 6. The CDR3 DNA is TGTGCCACCAGCAGAGATCCACCCGGGGGGGGCACAGATACGCAGTATTTT. It specifies CATSRDPPGGGTDTQYF.

The chain joins TRBV2 to TRBJ1-1, with D hard to call. CDR1 and CDR2 from the germline V gene are SNHLY and FYNNEI. Trimming left V 4 bases short and J 9 bases short, with 15 bases between. The CDR3 is 13 amino acids. The CDR3 is CASSVFSPNKAFF. CDR3 DNA sequence: TGTGCCAGCAGTGTTTTCTCGCCTAATAAAGCTTTCTTT.

This clone was seen only a few times. The V call is TRBV6-2 or TRBV6-3, the J call TRBJ1-2; D ambiguous. In germline, CDR1 is MNHEY, CDR2 SVGEGT. V lost 2 bases, J lost 4 bases, and 11 bases lay in between. The length of the CDR3 is 14 residues. Written as DNA, the CDR3 is TGTGCCAGCAGTTACGACTCCTCCTTCTATGGCTACACCTTC. It specifies CASSYDSSFYGYTF.

This clone was observed once. The V call is TRBV5-1, the J call TRBJ2-1; 9 bases match TRBD1. Germline trimming cut 2 bases from V and 4 bases from J; bases unmatched to any gene: 1. CDR3 length equals 14 residues. The germline V gene encodes CDR1 SGHRS and CDR2 YFSETQ. CDR3 nucleotides: TGCGCCAGCAGCTTACAGGGGGCGTACAATGAGCAGTTCTTC. Protein product: CASSLQGAYNEQFF.

This clone was recorded only once. CDR3 sequence reads: CSVTVSTDTQYF. The CDR3 DNA is TGCAGCGTGACAGTAAGCACAGATACGCAGTATTTT. V is TRBV29-1 and J is TRBJ2-3, with a possible D match to TRBD1 (5 bases). The germline V and J ends were trimmed by 6 bases and 0 bases, with 7 bases remaining between them. This CDR3 contains 12 residues. CDR1 is SQVTM and CDR2 is ANQGSEA in the germline V gene.

V and J are TRBV4-3 and TRBJ1-3, with D tentatively TRBD1 (5 bases). In germline, CDR1 is LGHNA, CDR2 YSLEER. This CDR3 has 17 amino acids. The V end lost 4 bases, the J end lost 2 bases, and 18 bases lay between the germline ends. In nucleotides, the CDR3 is TGCGCCAGCAGCCCCCAAGAGGGGAGCGGACCTGGAAACACCATATATTTT. Its translation is CASSPQEGSGPGNTIYF.

The chain combines TRBV7-6 with TRBJ1-6; D gene unclear. CDR1 is SGHVS and CDR2 is FNYEAQ in the germline V gene. This CDR3 has 15 residues. V was shortened by 1 base and J by 5 bases, with 9 bases between the two germline ends. The CDR3 DNA reads TGTGCCAGCAGCTTAGGGAGAGCGGATAATTCACCCCTCCACTTT. This translates into CASSLGRADNSPLHF.

The chain uses TRBV6-5 and TRBJ1-2; TRBD1 matches 10 bases. This CDR3 is 14 amino acids long. Per germline, CDR1 MNHEY and CDR2 SVGAGI. V lost 0 bases to trimming and J lost 8 bases; unmatched junction nucleotides: 3. CDR3 sequence reads: CASSYSGQGSGYTF. The CDR3 nucleotides are TGTGCCAGCAGTTACTCGGGACAGGGGAGCGGCTACACCTTC.

The chain carries TRBV6-5 and TRBJ2-5, with 9 bases matching TRBD1. The CDR3 is 16 residues long. J gave up 1 base and V 4 bases, and 7 bases lay outside the gene matches. The germline CDR1 and CDR2 sequences are MNHEY and SVGAGI. The CDR3: CASSSSGTGTQETQYF. The CDR3, as DNA: TGTGCCAGCAGTTCCTCCGGGACAGGGACCCAAGAGACCCAGTACTTC.